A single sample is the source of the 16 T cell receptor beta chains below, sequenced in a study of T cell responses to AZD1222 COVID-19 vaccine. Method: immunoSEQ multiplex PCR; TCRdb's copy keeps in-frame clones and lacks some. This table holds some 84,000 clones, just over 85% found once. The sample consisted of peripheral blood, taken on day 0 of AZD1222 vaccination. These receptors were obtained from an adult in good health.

The CDR3 nucleotides read TGTGCCAGCAGCCCGACAGGGACAGATACGCAGTATTTT. It is translated as CASSPTGTDTQYF. The chain joins TRBV3-1 (or the pseudogene TRBV3-2) to TRBJ2-3, with 7 nucleotides matching TRBD1. CDR1 is LGHDT, CDR2 YNNKEL, per germline (reference sequence). The CDR3 is 13 amino acids. V lost 4 bases, J lost 3 bases, and 1 base stayed unmatched.

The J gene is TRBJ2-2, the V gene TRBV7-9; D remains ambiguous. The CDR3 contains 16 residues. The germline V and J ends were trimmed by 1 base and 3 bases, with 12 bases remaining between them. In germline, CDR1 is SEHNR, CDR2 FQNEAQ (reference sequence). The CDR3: CASSLGLAADTGELFF. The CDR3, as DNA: TGTGCCAGCAGCTTAGGTTTGGCGGCAGACACCGGGGAGCTGTTTTTT.

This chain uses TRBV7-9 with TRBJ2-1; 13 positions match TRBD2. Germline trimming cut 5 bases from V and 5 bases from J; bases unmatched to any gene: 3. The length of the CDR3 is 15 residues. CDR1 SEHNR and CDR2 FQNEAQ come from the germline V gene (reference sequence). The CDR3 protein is CASSAGLAGNNEQFF. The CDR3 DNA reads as TGTGCCAGCAGCGCGGGACTAGCGGGAAACAATGAGCAGTTCTTC.

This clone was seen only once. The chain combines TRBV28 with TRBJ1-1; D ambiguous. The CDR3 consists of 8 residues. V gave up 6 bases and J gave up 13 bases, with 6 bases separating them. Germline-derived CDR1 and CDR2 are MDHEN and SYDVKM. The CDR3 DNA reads TGTGCCAGCAGACCTGATTTCTTT. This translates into CASRPDFF.

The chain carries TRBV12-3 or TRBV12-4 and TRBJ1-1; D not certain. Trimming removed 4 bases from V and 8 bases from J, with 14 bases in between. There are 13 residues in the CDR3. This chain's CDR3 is CASSSRFGREAFF. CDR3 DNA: TGTGCCAGCAGTTCTAGGTTCGGCAGGGAAGCTTTCTTT.

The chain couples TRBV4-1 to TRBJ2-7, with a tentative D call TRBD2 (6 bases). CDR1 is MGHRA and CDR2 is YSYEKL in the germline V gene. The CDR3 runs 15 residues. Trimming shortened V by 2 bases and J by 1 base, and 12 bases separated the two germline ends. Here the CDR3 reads CASSQSVGGSYEQYF. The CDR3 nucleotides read TGCGCCAGCAGCCAATCCGTGGGGGGATCCTACGAGCAGTACTTC.

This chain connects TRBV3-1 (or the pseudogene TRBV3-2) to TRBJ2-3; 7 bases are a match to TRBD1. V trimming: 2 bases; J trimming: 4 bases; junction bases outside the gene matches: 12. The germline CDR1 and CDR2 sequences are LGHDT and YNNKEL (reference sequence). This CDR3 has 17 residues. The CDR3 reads CASSQRAHAQGADTQYF. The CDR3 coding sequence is TGTGCCAGCAGCCAACGGGCTCATGCGCAGGGGGCAGATACGCAGTATTTT.

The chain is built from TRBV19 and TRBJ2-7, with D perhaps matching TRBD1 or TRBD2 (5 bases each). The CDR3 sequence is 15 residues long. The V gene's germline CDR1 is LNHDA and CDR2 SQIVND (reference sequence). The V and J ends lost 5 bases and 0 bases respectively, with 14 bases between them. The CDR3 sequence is CASSVTGTGSYEQYF. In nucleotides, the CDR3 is TGTGCCAGTAGTGTCACCGGGACGGGCTCCTACGAGCAGTACTTC.

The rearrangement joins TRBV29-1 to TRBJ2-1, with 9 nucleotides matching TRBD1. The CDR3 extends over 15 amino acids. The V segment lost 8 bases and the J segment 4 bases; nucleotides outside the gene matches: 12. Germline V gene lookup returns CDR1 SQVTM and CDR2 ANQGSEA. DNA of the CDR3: TGCAGCATAAGTCCGGGACAGGGAGCTTACAATGAGCAGTTCTTC. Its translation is CSISPGQGAYNEQFF.

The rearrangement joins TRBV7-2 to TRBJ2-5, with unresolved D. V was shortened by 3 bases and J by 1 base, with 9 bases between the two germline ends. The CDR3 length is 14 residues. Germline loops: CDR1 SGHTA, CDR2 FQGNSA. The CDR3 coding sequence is TGTGCCAGCAGCTTCCTAGGGTCCCAAGAGACCCAGTACTTC. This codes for CASSFLGSQETQYF.

The CDR3 loop reads CASSTASGRAPDTQYF. In nucleotides, the CDR3 is TGTGCCAGCAGTACGGCTAGCGGGAGGGCCCCAGATACGCAGTATTTT. The chain has TRBV27 and TRBJ2-3, with 12 bases matching TRBD2. The CDR3 has 16 amino acids. Unmatched junction bases numbered 7, after V lost 5 bases and J lost 4 bases. Germline V CDR1 and CDR2: MNHEY, SMNVEV (reference sequence).

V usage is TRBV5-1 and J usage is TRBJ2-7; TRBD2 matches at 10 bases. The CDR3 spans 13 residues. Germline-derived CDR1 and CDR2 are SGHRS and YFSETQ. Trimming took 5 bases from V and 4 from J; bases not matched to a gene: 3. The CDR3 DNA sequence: TGCGCCAGCAGAGGACTAGCGGAATACGAGCAGTACTTC. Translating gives CASRGLAEYEQYF.

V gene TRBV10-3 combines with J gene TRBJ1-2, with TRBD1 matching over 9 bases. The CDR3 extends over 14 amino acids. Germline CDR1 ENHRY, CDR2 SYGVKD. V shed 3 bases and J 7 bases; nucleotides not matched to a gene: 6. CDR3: CAISDGDRATGYTF. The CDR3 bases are TGTGCCATCAGTGACGGGGACAGGGCAACTGGCTACACCTTC.

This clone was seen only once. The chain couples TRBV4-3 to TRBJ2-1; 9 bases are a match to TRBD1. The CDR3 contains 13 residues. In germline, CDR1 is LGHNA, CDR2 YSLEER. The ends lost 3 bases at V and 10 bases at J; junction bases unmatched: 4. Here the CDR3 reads CASSHGDRDEQFF. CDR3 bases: TGCGCCAGCAGCCACGGGGACAGGGACGAGCAGTTCTTC.

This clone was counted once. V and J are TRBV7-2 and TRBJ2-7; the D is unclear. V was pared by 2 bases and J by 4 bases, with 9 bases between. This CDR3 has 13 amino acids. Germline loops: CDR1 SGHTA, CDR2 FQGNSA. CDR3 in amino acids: CASSLSSRYEQYF. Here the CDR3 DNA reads TGTGCCAGCAGCTTATCCTCTAGATACGAGCAGTACTTC.

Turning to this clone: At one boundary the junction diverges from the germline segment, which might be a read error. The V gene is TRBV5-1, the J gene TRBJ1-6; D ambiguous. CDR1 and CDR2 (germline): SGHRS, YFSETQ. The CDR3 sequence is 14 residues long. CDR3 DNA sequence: TGCGCCAGCAGCTCGGGCAGCGCAAATTCGCCCCTCCACTTT. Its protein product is CASSSGSANSPLHF.